The rows below give T cell receptor beta chains drawn from one sample of a study of blood T cell repertoires in COVID-19. Produced via immunoSEQ multiplex PCR; TCRdb's table is partial and in-frame only. Of 350,000 to 400,000 clones detected, roughly 90% appear once; the ten largest clones hold around 3%. Sequences were obtained from peripheral blood. These receptors were collected from a woman aged 25 to 39 with COVID-19, enrolled during active disease. Each CDR3 is given with its conserved first and last residue. Each record gives: clone size, D gene, V gene, J gene, CDR3 protein, CDR3 DNA. The D gene is left open where the match is weak. Clone sizes are given selectively: once, few, many, or a class where the clone is expanded.

-	-	TRBV28	TRBJ2-1	CAAEGSSYNEQFF	TGTGCCGCGGAAGGAAGCTCCTACAATGAGCAGTTCTTC
-	-	TRBV19	TRBJ1-6	CASSPQSSYNSPLHF	TGTGCCAGTAGTCCACAGAGCTCCTATAATTCACCCCTCCACTTT
-	TRBD1	TRBV29-1	TRBJ1-5	CSVSSGGSNQPQHF	TGCAGCGTTTCATCAGGGGGATCCAATCAGCCCCAGCATTTT
-	-	TRBV24-1	TRBJ1-4	CATSDLRRGATNEKLFF	TGTGCCACCAGTGATTTGCGTCGGGGGGCCACTAATGAAAAACTGTTTTTT
-	-	TRBV5-6	TRBJ2-2	CASSWTFSGELFF	TGTGCCAGCAGCTGGACTTTTTCCGGGGAGCTGTTTTTT
-	TRBD2	TRBV5-1	TRBJ2-3	CASSLARDLGGGPFKTDTQYF	TGCGCCAGCAGCTTGGCCCGGGATCTTGGCGGGGGGCCGTTCAAAACAGATACGCAGTATTTT
few	TRBD1	TRBV14	TRBJ1-1	CASSRQGGGTEAFF	TGTGCCAGCAGCCGCCAGGGGGGAGGCACTGAAGCTTTCTTT
-	-	TRBV24-1	TRBJ2-3	CATSDAIETDTQYF	TGTGCCACCAGTGACGCGATAGAAACAGATACGCAGTATTTT
-	TRBD1	TRBV7-9	TRBJ1-2	CASSLGQGYGYTF	TGTGCCAGCAGCCTGGGACAGGGCTATGGCTACACCTTC
-	TRBD1	TRBV12-5	TRBJ1-2	CASGLDQGAAVDGYTF	TGTGCTAGTGGTTTGGACCAGGGGGCCGCGGTGGATGGCTACACCTTC
-	-	TRBV3-1/TRBV3-2	TRBJ2-7	CASSRSAVAHEQYF	TGTGCCAGCAGCCGTAGCGCGGTAGCCCACGAGCAGTACTTC
-	TRBD2	TRBV28	TRBJ2-3	CASSAGTSGGAWDTQYF	TGTGCCAGCAGTGCCGGGACTAGCGGGGGGGCCTGGGATACGCAGTATTTT
few	-	TRBV11-3	TRBJ2-1	CASSLRFQGKGSSVDEQFF	TGTGCCAGCAGCTTACGCTTCCAGGGTAAGGGATCATCAGTCGATGAGCAGTTCTTC
-	-	TRBV5-6	TRBJ1-3	CASSFRMFSGNTIYF	TGTGCCAGCAGCTTCAGAATGTTCTCTGGAAACACCATATATTTT
-	-	TRBV3-1/TRBV3-2	TRBJ2-7	CASSQERRDRQYF	TGTGCCAGCAGCCAAGAGAGGAGGGATCGGCAGTACTTC